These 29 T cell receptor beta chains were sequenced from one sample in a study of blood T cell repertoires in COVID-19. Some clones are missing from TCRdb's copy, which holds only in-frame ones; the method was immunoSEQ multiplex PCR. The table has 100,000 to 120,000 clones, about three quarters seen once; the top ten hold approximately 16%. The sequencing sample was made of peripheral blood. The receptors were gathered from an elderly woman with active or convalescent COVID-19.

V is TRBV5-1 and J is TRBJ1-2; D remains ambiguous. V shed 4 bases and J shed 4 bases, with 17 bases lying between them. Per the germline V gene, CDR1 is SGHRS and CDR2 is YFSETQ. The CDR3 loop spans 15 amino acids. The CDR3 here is CASSRAGLSTYGYTF. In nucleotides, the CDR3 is TGCGCCAGCAGCCGTGCAGGTTTAAGTACCTATGGCTACACCTTC. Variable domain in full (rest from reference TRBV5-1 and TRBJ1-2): KAGVTQTPRYLIKTRGQQVTLSCSPISGHRSVSWYQQTPGQGLQFLFEYFSETQRNKGNFPGRFSGRQFSNSRSEMNVSTLELGDSALYLCASSRAGLSTYGYTFGSGTRLTVV.

The CDR3: CASSVDAADTQYF. The CDR3 nucleotides are TGTGCCAGCAGCGTAGATGCGGCAGATACGCAGTATTTT. The J gene is TRBJ2-3, the V gene TRBV9; D is undetermined. The CDR3 covers 13 residues. With 0 bases removed from V and 4 bases from J, the gap between germline ends came to 6 bases. CDR1 SGDLS and CDR2 YYNGEE come from the germline V gene.

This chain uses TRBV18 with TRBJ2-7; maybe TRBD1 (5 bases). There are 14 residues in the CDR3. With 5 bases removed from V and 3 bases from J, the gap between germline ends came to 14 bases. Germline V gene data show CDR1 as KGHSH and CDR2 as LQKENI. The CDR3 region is CASSETGVDYEQYF. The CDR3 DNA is TGTGCCAGCTCAGAAACAGGAGTAGACTACGAGCAGTACTTC.

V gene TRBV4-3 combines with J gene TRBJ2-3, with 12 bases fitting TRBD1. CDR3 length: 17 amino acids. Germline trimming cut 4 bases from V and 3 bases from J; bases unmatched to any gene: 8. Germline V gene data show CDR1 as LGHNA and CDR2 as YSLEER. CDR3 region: CASSRAGDRGRTDTQYF. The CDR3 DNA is TGCGCCAGCAGCCGGGCCGGGGACAGGGGGCGGACAGATACGCAGTATTTT.

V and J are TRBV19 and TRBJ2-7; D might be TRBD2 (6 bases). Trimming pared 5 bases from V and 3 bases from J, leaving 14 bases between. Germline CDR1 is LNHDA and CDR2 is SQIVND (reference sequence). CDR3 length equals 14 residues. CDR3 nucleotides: TGTGCCAGTAGTTTAGCGGTCCAGGTCTACGAGCAGTACTTC. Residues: CASSLAVQVYEQYF.

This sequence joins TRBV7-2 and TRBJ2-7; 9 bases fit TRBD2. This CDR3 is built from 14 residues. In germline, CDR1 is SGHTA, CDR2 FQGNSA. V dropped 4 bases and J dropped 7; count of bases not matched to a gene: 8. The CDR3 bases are TGTGCCAGCAGCTCTATAGCGGGAGCTGGAGAGCAGTACTTC. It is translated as CASSSIAGAGEQYF.

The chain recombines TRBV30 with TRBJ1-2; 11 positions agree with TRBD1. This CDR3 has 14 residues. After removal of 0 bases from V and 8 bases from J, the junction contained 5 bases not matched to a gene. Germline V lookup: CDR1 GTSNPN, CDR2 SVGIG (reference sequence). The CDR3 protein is CAWSVGQGALGYTF. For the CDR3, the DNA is TGTGCCTGGAGTGTCGGACAGGGGGCTCTCGGCTACACCTTC.

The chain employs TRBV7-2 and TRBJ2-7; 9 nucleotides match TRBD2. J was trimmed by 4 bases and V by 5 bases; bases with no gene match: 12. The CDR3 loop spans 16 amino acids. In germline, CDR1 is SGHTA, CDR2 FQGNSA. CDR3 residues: CASSGGSSGSRYEQYF. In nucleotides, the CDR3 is TGTGCCAGCAGCGGGGGGAGTAGCGGGAGTAGGTACGAGCAGTACTTC. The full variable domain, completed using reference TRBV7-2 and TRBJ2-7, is GAGVSQSPSNKVTEKGKDVELRCDPISGHTALYWYRQSLGQGLEFLIYFQGNSAPDKSGLPSDRFSAERTGGSVSTLTIQRTQQEDSAVYLCASSGGSSGSRYEQYFGPGTRLTVT.

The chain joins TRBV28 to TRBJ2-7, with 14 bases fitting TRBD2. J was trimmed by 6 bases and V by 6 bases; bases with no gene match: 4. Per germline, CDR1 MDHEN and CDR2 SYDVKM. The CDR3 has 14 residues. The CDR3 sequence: CASRGLAGESEQYF. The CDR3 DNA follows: TGTGCCAGCAGGGGACTAGCGGGAGAGAGCGAGCAGTACTTC. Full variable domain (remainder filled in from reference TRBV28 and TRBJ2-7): DVKVTQSSRYLVKRTGEKVFLECVQDMDHENMFWYRQDPGLGLRLIYFSYDVKMKEKGDIPEGYSVSREKKERFSLILESASTNQTSMYLCASRGLAGESEQYFGPGTRLTVT.

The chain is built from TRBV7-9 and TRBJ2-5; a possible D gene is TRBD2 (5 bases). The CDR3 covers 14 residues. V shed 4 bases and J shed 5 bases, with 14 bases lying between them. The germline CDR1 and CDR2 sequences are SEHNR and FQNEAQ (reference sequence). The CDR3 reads CASSSRTVGETQYF. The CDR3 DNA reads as TGTGCCAGCAGCTCGCGGACTGTCGGGGAGACCCAGTACTTC.

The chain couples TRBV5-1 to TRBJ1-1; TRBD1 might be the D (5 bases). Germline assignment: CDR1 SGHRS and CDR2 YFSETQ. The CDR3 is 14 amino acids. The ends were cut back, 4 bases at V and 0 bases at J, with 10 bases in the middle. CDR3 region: CASSEDTLNTEAFF. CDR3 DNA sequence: TGCGCCAGCAGCGAGGACACCTTGAACACTGAAGCTTTCTTT.

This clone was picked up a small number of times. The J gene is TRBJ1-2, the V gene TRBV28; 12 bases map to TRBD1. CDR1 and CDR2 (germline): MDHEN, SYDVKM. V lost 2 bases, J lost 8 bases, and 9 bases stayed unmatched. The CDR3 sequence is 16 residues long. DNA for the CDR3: TGTGCCAGCAGTTTAACGGGACAGGGGGCCCTTTGGGGCTACACCTTC. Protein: CASSLTGQGALWGYTF.

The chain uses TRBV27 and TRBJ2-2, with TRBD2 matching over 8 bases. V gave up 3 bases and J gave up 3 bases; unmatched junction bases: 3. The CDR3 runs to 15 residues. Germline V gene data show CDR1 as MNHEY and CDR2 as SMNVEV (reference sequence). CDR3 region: CASSLTSVYTGELFF. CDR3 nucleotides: TGTGCCAGCAGTTTGACTAGCGTGTACACCGGGGAGCTGTTTTTT.

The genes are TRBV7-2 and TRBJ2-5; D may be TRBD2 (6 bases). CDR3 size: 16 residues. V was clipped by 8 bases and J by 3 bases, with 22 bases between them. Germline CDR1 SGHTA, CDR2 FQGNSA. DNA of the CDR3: TGTGCCAGCGCTCCGAGGGCGGGGTGGGGTGAAGAGACCCAGTACTTC. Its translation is CASAPRAGWGEETQYF.

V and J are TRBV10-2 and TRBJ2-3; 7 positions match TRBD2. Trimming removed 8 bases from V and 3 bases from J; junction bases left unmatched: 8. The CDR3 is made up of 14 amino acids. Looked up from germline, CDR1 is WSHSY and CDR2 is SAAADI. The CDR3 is CASWASGRTDTQYF. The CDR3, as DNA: TGCGCCAGCTGGGCTAGCGGTCGGACAGATACGCAGTATTTT.

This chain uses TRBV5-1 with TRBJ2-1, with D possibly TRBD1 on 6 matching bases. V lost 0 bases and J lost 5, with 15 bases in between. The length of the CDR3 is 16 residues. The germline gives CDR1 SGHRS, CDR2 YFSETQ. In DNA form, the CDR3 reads TGCGCCAGCAGCTTGGAAGGGCAGGGGCCCGACAATGAGCAGTTCTTC. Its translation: CASSLEGQGPDNEQFF.

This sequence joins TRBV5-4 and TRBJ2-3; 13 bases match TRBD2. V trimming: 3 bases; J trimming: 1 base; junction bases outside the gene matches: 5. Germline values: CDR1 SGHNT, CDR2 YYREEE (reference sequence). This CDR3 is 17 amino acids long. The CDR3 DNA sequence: TGTGCCAGCAGCTATGGACTAGCGGGAGCTGGCACAGATACGCAGTATTTT. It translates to CASSYGLAGAGTDTQYF.

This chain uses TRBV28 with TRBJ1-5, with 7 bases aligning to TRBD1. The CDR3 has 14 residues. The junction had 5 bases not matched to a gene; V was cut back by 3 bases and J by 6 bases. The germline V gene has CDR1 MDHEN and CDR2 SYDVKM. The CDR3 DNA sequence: TGTGCCAGCAGTTTGGCAGGGGGATCTCAGCCCCAGCATTTT. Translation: CASSLAGGSQPQHF. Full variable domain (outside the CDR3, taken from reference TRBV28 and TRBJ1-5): DVKVTQSSRYLVKRTGEKVFLECVQDMDHENMFWYRQDPGLGLRLIYFSYDVKMKEKGDIPEGYSVSREKKERFSLILESASTNQTSMYLCASSLAGGSQPQHFGDGTRLSIL.

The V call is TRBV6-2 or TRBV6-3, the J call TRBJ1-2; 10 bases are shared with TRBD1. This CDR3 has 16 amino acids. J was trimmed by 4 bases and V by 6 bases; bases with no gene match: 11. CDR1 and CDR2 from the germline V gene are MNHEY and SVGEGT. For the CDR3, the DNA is TGTGCCAGCAGCGCCGGGACAGGGGTTTTTTCCTATGGCTACACCTTC. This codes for CASSAGTGVFSYGYTF.

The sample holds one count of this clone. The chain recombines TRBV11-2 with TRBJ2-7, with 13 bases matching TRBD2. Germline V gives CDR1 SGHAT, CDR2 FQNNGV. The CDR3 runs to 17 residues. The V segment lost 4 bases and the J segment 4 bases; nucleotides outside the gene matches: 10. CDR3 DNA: TGTGCCAGCAGCTCGATTAAGACTAGCGGGAGGTTGTACGAGCAGTACTTC. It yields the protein CASSSIKTSGRLYEQYF.

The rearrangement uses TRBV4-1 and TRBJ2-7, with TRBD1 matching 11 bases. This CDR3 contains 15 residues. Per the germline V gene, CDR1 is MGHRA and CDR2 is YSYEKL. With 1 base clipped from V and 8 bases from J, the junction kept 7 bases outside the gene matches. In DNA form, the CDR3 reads TGCGCCAGCAGCCAAGTGGGACAGGGGGACTCTAAGCAGTACTTC. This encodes CASSQVGQGDSKQYF.

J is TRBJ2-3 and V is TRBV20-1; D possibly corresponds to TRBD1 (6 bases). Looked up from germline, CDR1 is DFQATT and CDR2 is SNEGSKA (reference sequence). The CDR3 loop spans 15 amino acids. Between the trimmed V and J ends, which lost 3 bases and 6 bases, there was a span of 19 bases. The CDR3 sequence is CSASPDKLRGDTQYF. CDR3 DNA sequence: TGCAGTGCTAGTCCGGACAAACTAAGGGGGGATACGCAGTATTTT.

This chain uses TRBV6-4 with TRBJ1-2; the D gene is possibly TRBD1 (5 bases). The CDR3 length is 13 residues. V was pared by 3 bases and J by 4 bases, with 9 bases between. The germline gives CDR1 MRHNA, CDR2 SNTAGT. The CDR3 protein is CASSDGGGYGYTF. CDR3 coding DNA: TGTGCCAGCAGTGATGGGGGAGGCTATGGCTACACCTTC.

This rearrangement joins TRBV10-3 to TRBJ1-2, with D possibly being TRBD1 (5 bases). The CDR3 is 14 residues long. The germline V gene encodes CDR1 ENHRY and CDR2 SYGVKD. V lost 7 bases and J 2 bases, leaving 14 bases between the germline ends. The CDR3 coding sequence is TGTGCCATCAACCCTTTGCGGGGGAACTATGGCTACACCTTC. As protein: CAINPLRGNYGYTF.

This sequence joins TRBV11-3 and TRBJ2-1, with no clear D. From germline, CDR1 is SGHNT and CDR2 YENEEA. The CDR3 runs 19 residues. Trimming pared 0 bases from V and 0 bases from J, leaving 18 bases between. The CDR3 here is CASSLDGSLCGSSYNEQFF. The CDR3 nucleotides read TGTGCCAGCAGCTTAGACGGGTCGTTGTGCGGAAGCTCCTACAATGAGCAGTTCTTC.

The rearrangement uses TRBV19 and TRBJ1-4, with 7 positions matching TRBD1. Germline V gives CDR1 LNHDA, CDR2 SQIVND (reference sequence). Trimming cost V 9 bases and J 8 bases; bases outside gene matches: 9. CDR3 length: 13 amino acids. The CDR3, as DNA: TGTGCCAGCCAAGGACAGGTCGGCGAAAAACTGTTTTTT. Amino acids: CASQGQVGEKLFF.

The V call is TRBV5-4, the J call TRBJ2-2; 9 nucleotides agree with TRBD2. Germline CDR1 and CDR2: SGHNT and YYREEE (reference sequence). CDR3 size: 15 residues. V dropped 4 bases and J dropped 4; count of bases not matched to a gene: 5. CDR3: CASSTGTSFTGELFF. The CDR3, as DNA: TGTGCCAGCAGCACCGGGACTAGCTTCACCGGGGAGCTGTTTTTT. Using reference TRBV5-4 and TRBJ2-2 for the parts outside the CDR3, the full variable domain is ETGVTQSPTHLIKTRGQQVTLRCSSQSGHNTVSWYQQALGQGPQFIFQYYREEENGRGNFPPRFSGLQFPNYSSELNVNALELDDSALYLCASSTGTSFTGELFFGEGSRLTVL.

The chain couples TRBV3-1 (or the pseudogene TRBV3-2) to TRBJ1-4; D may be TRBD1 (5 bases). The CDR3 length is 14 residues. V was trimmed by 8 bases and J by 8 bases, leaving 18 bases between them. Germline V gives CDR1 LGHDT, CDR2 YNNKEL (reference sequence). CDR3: CASGNWGPAEKLFF. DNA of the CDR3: TGTGCCAGCGGGAACTGGGGCCCTGCGGAAAAACTGTTTTTT.

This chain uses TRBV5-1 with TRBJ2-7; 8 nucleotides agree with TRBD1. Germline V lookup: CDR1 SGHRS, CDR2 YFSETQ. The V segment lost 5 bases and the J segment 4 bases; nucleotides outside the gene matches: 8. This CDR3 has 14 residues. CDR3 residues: CASSTTGDTYEQYF. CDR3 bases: TGCGCCAGCAGTACGACAGGGGATACGTACGAGCAGTACTTC.